This entry lists 2 T cell receptor beta chains sequenced from one sample in a study of human T cells and chemical hapten exposure. It was unfractionated whole blood from which total RNA was extracted. TCRdb re-called the 5' RACE reads through MiXCR, storing one row per CDR3 protein. The sample consists of around 82,000 distinct CDR3 sequences, more than 7.5% of them appearing once. The receptors stem from a male donor in good health.

In DNA, the CDR3 is TGTGCCAGCAGCCCGGGGCTGGGTGGCTCGAAGGTGAACATTCAGTACTTC. Its protein is CASSPGLGGSKVNIQYF. This sequence joins TRBV11-2 and TRBJ2-4; D tentatively reads TRBD1 or TRBD2 (5 bases each). V lost 5 bases to trimming and J lost 7 bases, with 24 bases between them. Germline V gives CDR1 SGHAT, CDR2 FQNNGV. CDR3 length: 17 residues.

This clonotype came up many times. The chain employs TRBV6-2 or TRBV6-3 and TRBJ2-7; TRBD1 aligns across 7 bases. Trimming took 2 bases from V and 10 from J; bases not matched to a gene: 5. CDR3 length: 12 residues. The germline CDR1 and CDR2 sequences are MNHEY and SVGEGT. The CDR3 DNA reads as TGTGCCAGCAGTTACACCCGACAGGGCCAGTACTTC. Its translation is CASSYTRQGQYF.